Shown below are 25 T cell receptor beta chains from a single sample sequenced in a study of shared clonotypes between healthy human individuals. Using immunoSEQ multiplex PCR, the repertoire was profiled, and TCRdb retains in-frame clones only, with some absent. The sample has 2 million to 2.5 million clones, 85% to 95% seen once. Sequences were obtained from naive CD4+ T cells from PBMCs. Subset noted: CD45RA+ positively selected. The receptors were gathered from a man aged 18 to 30 in good health. Some clones in this sample may be carry-over from other donors' samples.

The chain couples TRBV6-6 to TRBJ2-3; possibly TRBD1 for D (5 bases). The V gene's germline CDR1 is MNHNY and CDR2 SVGAGI (reference sequence). V was shortened by 2 bases and J by 3 bases, with 9 bases between the two germline ends. The CDR3 loop spans 14 amino acids. CDR3 in DNA: TGTGCCAGCAGTTACCCGGACACGACAGATACGCAGTATTTT. Translating gives CASSYPDTTDTQYF.

This clone was picked up one time. The gene calls are TRBV7-2 and TRBJ2-7; D remains ambiguous. V was shortened by 4 bases and J by 2 bases, with 15 bases between the two germline ends. Germline V CDR1 and CDR2: SGHTA, FQGNSA. This CDR3 region has 15 residues. DNA for the CDR3: TGTGCCAGCAGCTCCTTGGGCGCATTGACCTACGAGCAGTACTTC. It translates to CASSSLGALTYEQYF.

Of note for this clone: An end of the junction differs from the germline gene, which may be a read error. The V and J genes are TRBV11-2 and TRBJ2-7; D might be TRBD1 (7 bases). CDR3 length: 13 residues. Germline lookup yields CDR1 SGHAT and CDR2 FQNNGV. The CDR3 DNA reads as TGTGCCAGCAGCTTAGAACCTACGGGCAGGGGGGTCTTC. This gives the protein CASSLEPTGRGVF.

The chain has TRBV9 and TRBJ1-2; no clear D. Germline V gene sequence: CDR1 SGDLS, CDR2 YYNGEE. CDR3 length equals 13 residues. Trimming removed 4 bases from V and 6 bases from J, with 13 bases in between. The CDR3, as DNA: TGTGCCAGCAGCTCCTCGGGGTTTGATGGCTACACCTTC. As protein: CASSSSGFDGYTF.

The V call is TRBV5-8, the J call TRBJ1-4; TRBD1 agrees at 8 bases. J lost 8 bases, V lost 4 bases, and 4 bases had no gene match. The germline V gene has CDR1 SGHTS and CDR2 YDEGEE. This CDR3 comprises 13 residues. Here the CDR3 reads CASSPRGREKLFF. CDR3 sequence (DNA): TGTGCCAGCAGCCCCAGGGGGCGGGAAAAACTGTTTTTT.

Turning to this clone: The sample holds other DNA sequences that translate to the same CDR3. The V call is TRBV6-4, the J call TRBJ1-1, with 9 nucleotides matching TRBD1. V shed 6 bases and J 4 bases; nucleotides not matched to a gene: 3. The CDR3 is made up of 13 amino acids. CDR1 MRHNA and CDR2 SNTAGT come from the germline V gene. The CDR3 sequence is CASSATGGTEAFF. For the CDR3, the DNA is TGTGCCAGCAGCGCGACAGGGGGCACTGAAGCTTTCTTT.

This chain joins TRBV6-6 and TRBJ2-1, with 9 nucleotides matching TRBD1. Losses at the gene ends were 6 bases for V and 7 bases for J; bases not matched to a gene: 10. The CDR3 loop spans 15 amino acids. CDR1 is MNHNY and CDR2 is SVGAGI in the germline V gene (reference sequence). CDR3 nucleotides: TGTGCCAGCAGGTCGACAGGGGGAAGGGGAAATGAGCAGTTCTTC. This translates into CASRSTGGRGNEQFF.

The CDR3 spells CATDSYSNQPQHF. CDR3 DNA sequence: TGTGCCACGGACAGCTATAGCAATCAGCCCCAGCATTTT. The V and J genes are TRBV19 and TRBJ1-5, with TRBD1 as a possible D gene (6 bases). Per germline, CDR1 LNHDA and CDR2 SQIVND (reference sequence). V lost 10 bases and J 0 bases, leaving 10 bases between the germline ends. This CDR3 spans 13 amino acids. Complete variable domain (other parts from reference TRBV19 and TRBJ1-5): DGGITQSPKYLFRKEGQNVTLSCEQNLNHDAMYWYRQDPGQGLRLIYYSQIVNDFQKGDIAEGYSVSREKKESFPLTVTSAQKNPTAFYLCATDSYSNQPQHFGDGTRLSIL.

The chain couples TRBV2 to TRBJ1-1; 7 bases match TRBD1. This CDR3 region has 13 residues. The germline gives CDR1 SNHLY, CDR2 FYNNEI. V trimming: 7 bases; J trimming: 8 bases; junction bases outside the gene matches: 10. The CDR3 here is CASTTEYRGEAFF. For the CDR3, the DNA is TGTGCCAGCACAACGGAATACAGGGGCGAAGCTTTCTTT.

A remark on this clone: The identical CDR3 is also encoded by other nucleotide sequences in the sample. This chain connects TRBV7-3 to TRBJ2-1; D unresolved. Deletions cut 3 bases from V and 3 bases from J, with 3 bases between. The CDR3 is 12 residues long. CDR1 and CDR2 (germline): SGHTA, FQGTGA. CDR3 residues: CASSLGYNEQFF. DNA for the CDR3: TGTGCCAGCAGCTTGGGCTACAATGAGCAGTTCTTC.

V is TRBV4-1 and J is TRBJ2-1; TRBD1 matches at 10 bases. Germline CDR1 is MGHRA and CDR2 is YSYEKL. The CDR3 consists of 17 residues. J was trimmed by 7 bases and V by 1 base; bases with no gene match: 10. CDR3 sequence: CASSQASGTGAWNEQFF. The DNA for the CDR3 is TGCGCCAGCAGCCAAGCGAGCGGGACAGGGGCTTGGAATGAGCAGTTCTTC.

In regard to this clone: The junction differs from germline at one of its ends, possibly a read error. This specimen includes other DNA sequences encoding the same CDR3. V gene TRBV18 combines with J gene TRBJ1-1; a weak D match, TRBD1 (6 bases). Per germline, CDR1 KGHSH and CDR2 LQKENI. This CDR3 has 15 residues. CDR3 region: CASSPPTGLNTEAFF. For the CDR3, the DNA is TGCGCCAGCTCACCACCGACAGGTTTGAACACTGAAGCTTTCTTT.

The gene calls are TRBV5-1 and TRBJ2-7; the match to TRBD1 covers 7 bases. The germline CDR1 and CDR2 sequences are SGHRS and YFSETQ. The V segment lost 1 base and the J segment 5 bases; nucleotides outside the gene matches: 12. This CDR3 contains 16 residues. The CDR3 region is CASSLSGNRGYNEQYF. In DNA, the CDR3 is TGCGCCAGCAGCTTGTCGGGTAACAGGGGTTATAACGAGCAGTACTTC.

The chain combines TRBV6-1 with TRBJ2-7; D possibly uses TRBD1 or TRBD2 (5 bases each). This CDR3 comprises 12 residues. V dropped 2 bases and J dropped 5 bases, with 7 bases sitting between them. CDR1 MNHNS and CDR2 SASEGT come from the germline V gene. The CDR3 loop is CASSEWGNEQYF. CDR3 sequence (DNA): TGTGCCAGCAGTGAATGGGGGAACGAGCAGTACTTC.

The gene calls are TRBV2 and TRBJ1-2; TRBD1 agrees at 9 bases. V gave up 11 bases and J gave up 7 bases; unmatched junction bases: 8. Germline V CDR1 and CDR2: SNHLY, FYNNEI. The CDR3 is made up of 12 amino acids. The DNA for the CDR3 is TGTGCCGGATCCGGGACAGGGTTTGGCTACACCTTC. This translates into CAGSGTGFGYTF.

This chain uses TRBV19 with TRBJ2-1; a possible D gene is TRBD1 (6 bases). The CDR3 is made up of 15 amino acids. Trimming left V 1 base short and J 7 bases short, with 14 bases between. Germline V gives CDR1 LNHDA, CDR2 SQIVND (reference sequence). CDR3 protein: CASSIGLQQGNEQFF. As DNA, the CDR3 is TGTGCCAGTAGTATAGGCTTACAGCAGGGGAATGAGCAGTTCTTC.

V gene TRBV5-1 combines with J gene TRBJ2-2; D is possibly TRBD2 (6 bases). V was trimmed by 5 bases and J by 3 bases, leaving 20 bases between them. This CDR3 contains 17 residues. Germline V gene data show CDR1 as SGHRS and CDR2 as YFSETQ. CDR3 amino acids: CASRGGPTTGDTGELFF. The CDR3 region has the DNA TGCGCCAGCAGGGGAGGCCCCACGACCGGGGACACCGGGGAGCTGTTTTTT. Full variable domain (rest looked up from reference TRBV5-1 and TRBJ2-2): KAGVTQTPRYLIKTRGQQVTLSCSPISGHRSVSWYQQTPGQGLQFLFEYFSETQRNKGNFPGRFSGRQFSNSRSEMNVSTLELGDSALYLCASRGGPTTGDTGELFFGEGSRLTVL.

V is TRBV6-6 and J is TRBJ1-1, with 10 bases matching TRBD1. Germline V gene lookup returns CDR1 MNHNY and CDR2 SVGAGI (reference sequence). V lost 5 bases and J lost 4; bases outside the gene matches: 4. This CDR3 spans 14 amino acids. The CDR3 reads CASSGRTGGTEAFF. The CDR3 DNA sequence: TGTGCCAGCAGTGGACGGACAGGGGGCACTGAAGCTTTCTTT.

Note on this clone: This sample includes further DNA sequences coding for the same CDR3. The chain is built from TRBV28 and TRBJ2-3, with 7 bases fitting TRBD1. This CDR3 has 16 amino acids. V was pared by 2 bases and J by 0 bases, with 5 bases of the junction left unmatched. The germline gives CDR1 MDHEN, CDR2 SYDVKM. The CDR3 is CASSLGAGGSTDTQYF. The CDR3 coding sequence is TGTGCCAGCAGTTTAGGGGCAGGGGGTAGCACAGATACGCAGTATTTT.

The V and J genes are TRBV5-1 and TRBJ2-3; D not certain. This CDR3 region has 16 residues. The germline V gene has CDR1 SGHRS and CDR2 YFSETQ. Trimming left V 1 base short and J 1 base short, with 13 bases between. CDR3 bases: TGCGCCAGCAGCTTGCCTCTAGGTTACGGCACAGATACGCAGTATTTT. Its translation: CASSLPLGYGTDTQYF. The full variable domain, completed using reference TRBV5-1 and TRBJ2-3, is KAGVTQTPRYLIKTRGQQVTLSCSPISGHRSVSWYQQTPGQGLQFLFEYFSETQRNKGNFPGRFSGRQFSNSRSEMNVSTLELGDSALYLCASSLPLGYGTDTQYFGPGTRLTVL.

Of note for this clone: The junction departs from germline at one end; a sequencing error may be responsible. This rearrangement joins TRBV2 to TRBJ2-1; TRBD2 matches 8 bases. CDR1 and CDR2 (germline): SNHLY, FYNNEI. The CDR3 runs 12 residues. CDR3 residues: CASSETSGPWVF. CDR3 DNA sequence: TGTGCCAGCAGTGAAACTAGCGGCCCCTGGGTCTTC. Together with reference TRBV2 and TRBJ2-1, the CDR3 gives the full variable domain: EPEVTQTPSHQVTQMGQEVILRCVPISNHLYFYWYRQILGQKVEFLVSFYNNEISEKSEIFDDQFSVERPDGSNFTLKIRSTKLEDSAMYFCASSETSGPWVFGPGTRLTVL.

This clone was recorded once. The chain combines TRBV7-2 with TRBJ2-7, with D uncertain. This CDR3 region has 14 residues. Trimming shortened V by 1 base and J by 6 bases, and 13 bases separated the two germline ends. Germline V gene lookup returns CDR1 SGHTA and CDR2 FQGNSA. The CDR3 protein is CASSLDRSLGEQYF. CDR3 bases: TGTGCCAGCAGCTTAGATCGGAGTTTGGGCGAGCAGTACTTC.

This chain uses TRBV27 with TRBJ2-7; D may be TRBD2 (5 bases). The CDR3 sequence is 14 residues long. Germline assignment: CDR1 MNHEY and CDR2 SMNVEV (reference sequence). Deletions cut 8 bases from V and 5 bases from J, with 19 bases between. CDR3 amino acids: CASGRTLNFHEQYF. The CDR3 region has the DNA TGTGCCAGCGGGCGGACTCTAAATTTCCACGAGCAGTACTTC.

This chain connects TRBV25-1 to TRBJ1-4; 7 bases align to TRBD1. Germline CDR1 reads MGHDK; CDR2 reads SYGVNS. The CDR3 is made up of 11 amino acids. Unmatched junction bases numbered 3, after V lost 4 bases and J lost 13 bases. DNA of the CDR3: TGTGCCAGCAGTGGGGGACAGTTACTGTTTTTT. Its protein is CASSGGQLLFF.

The rearrangement uses TRBV28 and TRBJ2-1; no clear D gene. Trimming shortened V by 3 bases and J by 7 bases, and 16 bases separated the two germline ends. The CDR3 spans 15 residues. Germline assignment: CDR1 MDHEN and CDR2 SYDVKM. The CDR3 sequence: CASSFRRPTRNEQFF. CDR3 coding DNA: TGTGCCAGCAGTTTTAGGCGTCCTACACGGAATGAGCAGTTCTTC. The variable domain in full, with the rest retrieved from reference TRBV28 and TRBJ2-1, is DVKVTQSSRYLVKRTGEKVFLECVQDMDHENMFWYRQDPGLGLRLIYFSYDVKMKEKGDIPEGYSVSREKKERFSLILESASTNQTSMYLCASSFRRPTRNEQFFGPGTRLTVL.